These T cell receptor beta chains were read from a single sample in a study of type 1 regulatory T cells. MiXCR, run by TCRdb on the reads, gives a single entry per CDR3 protein. The sample consists of some 89,000 distinct CDR3 sequences, around a third of them appearing once. The specimen was CD4+ T cells, either the whole sample or a sorted fraction (not recorded which). The receptors originated from a human donor in good health. Both conserved end residues are trimmed from each CDR3. Rows give clone size only sometimes, using once, few, many, or a class for an expanded clone.

TRBV5-1	TRBJ2-6	few	ASSGADAGEFTGANVLT
TRBV5-5	TRBJ2-7	few	ASSLGSALYEQY
TRBV7-2	TRBJ2-3	-	ASSLGGRWADTQY
TRBV9	TRBJ1-2	few	ASNGVTGNYGYT
TRBV3-1	TRBJ2-3	-	TSSTVTSTDTQY
TRBV7-2	TRBJ2-3	-	ASSFVGTSGSRTQY
TRBV7-6	TRBJ2-1	-	ASSLGPGLVGEQF
TRBV6-2/TRBV6-3	TRBJ2-7	few	ASSSQAGAPLEQY
TRBV20-1	TRBJ2-1	few	SASRLAGGYNEQF
TRBV12-3/TRBV12-4	TRBJ2-5	-	ASNNQNQETQY
TRBV2	TRBJ2-6	-	ASRIGTGRSGANVLT